This TCR beta chain was sequenced during a study of cytomegalovirus exposure and HLA in healthy donors. Study outcomes and limitations: Earlier analysis yielded a pattern in which most TCR beta V segments were productive about 90% or about 30% of the time. CMV serostatus stood as the only immune exposure information on hand. TCR beta chain V- and J-gene trimming was linked, in a later analysis, to a missense variant in DCLRE1C. The study recorded more than 150 TCR beta chains that were cytomegalovirus-associated.

The PCR contained 60 Vbeta and 13 Jbeta primers. Some clones are missing from TCRdb's copy, which holds only in-frame ones; the method was immunoSEQ multiplex PCR. This sample's table reports under 150,000 clones. From germline, CDR1 is SQVTM and CDR2 ANQGSEA. Trimming removed 4 bases at V and 7 bases at J, with 13 bases between. The CDR3 runs 12 residues. About this clone itself: Its antigen is unknown.

The chain carries TRBV29-1 and TRBJ1-2, with D possibly matching TRBD1 (6 bases). The receptor was isolated from a woman aged 60-75 years in good health and CMV-seronegative. Sequencing was carried out using PBMCs. The CDR3 loop is CSVAEQGPGYTF. The CDR3 coding sequence is TGCAGCGTTGCGGAACAGGGTCCTGGCTACACCTTC.